This T cell receptor (beta chain) is drawn from a study of T cells in Graves' hyperthyroidism and ophthalmopathy. This clonotype was seen repeatedly, ten times or more. Its antigen is undetermined. TCR beta CDR3 regions were amplified from RNA. HTBI primers drove first-round RT-PCR of the TCR CDR3. Each CDR3 protein gets one entry after TCRdb re-called the multiplex PCR reads with MiXCR. The sample lists more than 350,000 distinct CDR3 sequences; about 15% were seen once. The CDR3 is made up of 16 amino acids. CDR1 and CDR2 from the germline V gene are MDHEN and SYDVKM. Trimming took off 5 bases at V and 2 bases at J, with 16 bases between the two ends. Study observations and caveats: Ophthalmopathy was predicted by the model a median of about 6.7 months ahead of onset.

This TCR derives from a woman between 55 and 75 years old with Graves' ophthalmopathy. The rearrangement uses TRBV28 and TRBJ1-3, with TRBD1 as a possible D gene (5 bases). Sequenced: blood. Here the CDR3 DNA reads TGTGCCAGCAGTCCCGGGGGGGGAGGACCTGGAAACACCATATATTTT. Its translation: CASSPGGGGPGNTIYF.